These 15 T cell receptor beta chains were all obtained from the same sample, sequenced in a study of PD-1 blockade in classical Hodgkin lymphoma. All patients relapsed after autologous stem cell transplantation, and brentuximab vedotin exposure varied. The method was immunoSEQ multiplex PCR; TCRdb's version includes in-frame clones alone and lacks a portion of them. Of tens of thousands of clones in the sample, 77% were seen once. This specimen was peripheral blood mononuclear cells (PBMCs), taken before the second cycle of nivolumab. These receptors originate from a human donor with classical Hodgkin lymphoma.

This rearrangement joins TRBV30 to TRBJ2-7; D unresolved. CDR3 size: 14 residues. Germline CDR1 GTSNPN, CDR2 SVGIG (reference sequence). Deletions cut 4 bases from V and 0 bases from J, with 13 bases between. This CDR3 is CAWTSTRASYEQYF. In DNA, the CDR3 is TGTGCCTGGACTTCAACAAGGGCCTCCTACGAGCAGTACTTC.

This clone ranks as medium-sized. The chain uses TRBV6-5 and TRBJ1-2, with D perhaps TRBD1 (6 bases). Between the trimmed V and J ends, which lost 5 bases and 2 bases, there was a span of 12 bases. The CDR3 has 14 amino acids. The germline gives CDR1 MNHEY, CDR2 SVGAGI. CDR3 protein: CASSTGGANYGYTF. The CDR3 DNA is TGTGCCAGCAGTACGGGGGGGGCCAACTATGGCTACACCTTC.

The chain uses TRBV9 and TRBJ2-7; tentative D call: TRBD2 (5 bases). Looked up from germline, CDR1 is SGDLS and CDR2 is YYNGEE. Trimming took off 4 bases at V and 3 bases at J, with 20 bases between the two ends. The CDR3 covers 16 residues. This CDR3 reads CASSPRTPQDIYEQYF. CDR3 DNA: TGTGCCAGCAGCCCTAGGACTCCGCAGGATATCTACGAGCAGTACTTC.

This clone was found a few times. The chain links TRBV19 to TRBJ1-2, with 8 nucleotides matching TRBD1. Germline V gives CDR1 LNHDA, CDR2 SQIVND (reference sequence). The CDR3 totals 14 residues. V lost 6 bases and J lost 0; bases outside the gene matches: 3. The DNA of the CDR3 is TGTGCCAGTAGGAGGACAGGGTCTAACTATGGCTACACCTTC. This gives the protein CASRRTGSNYGYTF.

This clone was detected a few times. The chain employs TRBV15 and TRBJ1-5; no clear D. This CDR3 has 15 residues. Trimming took off 1 base at V and 0 bases at J, with 7 bases between the two ends. Germline lookup yields CDR1 LNHNV and CDR2 YYDKDF (reference sequence). The CDR3 spells CATSRGVNSNQPQHF. In DNA form, the CDR3 reads TGTGCCACCAGCAGAGGTGTGAATAGCAATCAGCCCCAGCATTTT.

The rearrangement uses TRBV9 and TRBJ2-7; 10 bases match TRBD1. The V gene's germline CDR1 is SGDLS and CDR2 YYNGEE. V gave up 2 bases and J gave up 3 bases; unmatched junction bases: 5. This CDR3 has 15 residues. The CDR3 DNA reads TGTGCCAGCAGCGTCGGGGGGACAGGGGACTACGAGCAGTACTTC. Its translation is CASSVGGTGDYEQYF.

The genes are TRBV9 and TRBJ2-1, with no clear D. Trimming left V 0 bases short and J 4 bases short, with 8 bases between. In germline, CDR1 is SGDLS, CDR2 YYNGEE. CDR3 size: 14 residues. The CDR3 sequence is CASSVGSRYNEQFF. CDR3 nucleotides: TGTGCCAGCAGCGTAGGGAGCAGATACAATGAGCAGTTCTTC.

This clone was seen just once. The genes are TRBV4-1 and TRBJ2-2, with a tentative D call TRBD2 (5 bases). Germline V CDR1 and CDR2: MGHRA, YSYEKL. The CDR3 length is 14 residues. Trimming stripped 4 bases from V and 8 bases from J, with 14 bases between. In nucleotides, the CDR3 is TGCGCCAGCAGCCGGACCGGGGATTTGGGGGAGCTGTTTTTT. Protein: CASSRTGDLGELFF.

V and J are TRBV4-1 and TRBJ2-3; a possible D gene is TRBD2 (5 bases). CDR1 is MGHRA, CDR2 YSYEKL, per germline. V was cut by 6 bases and J by 1 base, with 14 bases left in between. The CDR3 runs 15 residues. This chain's CDR3 is CASRNWERGTDTQYF. The CDR3 DNA reads TGCGCCAGCAGAAACTGGGAGAGGGGCACAGATACGCAGTATTTT.

The chain couples TRBV11-3 to TRBJ2-5; perhaps TRBD1 as D (5 bases). V gave up 5 bases and J gave up 4 bases, with 11 bases separating them. CDR3 length: 13 residues. Germline-derived CDR1 and CDR2 are SGHNT and YENEEA. In DNA form, the CDR3 reads TGTGCCAGCAGCCCCGACAGTGGAGAGACCCAGTACTTC. Its protein product is CASSPDSGETQYF.

By share, this clone ranks as large. The CDR3 DNA is TGTGCCAGCAGACTACCGGGACAGGGAACGGGGGAGCTGTTTTTT. Its translation: CASRLPGQGTGELFF. The chain combines TRBV7-9 with TRBJ2-2, with TRBD1 identical over 9 bases. CDR1 and CDR2 (germline): SEHNR, FQNEAQ (reference sequence). V was pared by 6 bases and J by 8 bases, with 10 bases of the junction left unmatched. This CDR3 contains 15 residues.

DNA for the CDR3: TGCAGCGTTGAAGATCCTTTAGCGGGAGAGAGTGGAGAGCAGTACTTC. Its protein is CSVEDPLAGESGEQYF. V usage is TRBV29-1 and J usage is TRBJ2-7; TRBD2 aligns across 9 bases. The V and J ends lost 0 bases and 7 bases, in that order; junction bases with no gene match: 13. Per germline, CDR1 SQVTM and CDR2 ANQGSEA. The CDR3 consists of 16 residues.

DNA of the CDR3: TGTGCCAGCAGCTATGACAGGGGATTGTTTTTT. This sequence encodes CASSYDRGLFF. This chain links TRBV7-9 with TRBJ1-4; 8 bases fit TRBD1. CDR3 length: 11 amino acids. After removal of 4 bases from V and 15 bases from J, the junction contained 4 bases not matched to a gene. Germline loops: CDR1 SEHNR, CDR2 FQNEAQ (reference sequence).

V usage is TRBV12-5 and J usage is TRBJ1-2; 10 positions match TRBD1. The CDR3 totals 15 residues. Per germline, CDR1 LGHNT and CDR2 FRNRAP. Trimming took 3 bases from V and 3 from J; bases not matched to a gene: 4. For the CDR3, the DNA is TGTGCTAGTGGTTTTAACGACAGGGGGCACTATGGCTACACCTTC. Protein sequence: CASGFNDRGHYGYTF.

There are a few counts of this clone. This chain connects TRBV4-1 to TRBJ2-7, with TRBD2 identical over 9 bases. With V trimmed by 4 bases and J by 0 bases, 4 bases remained unmatched. The CDR3 length is 15 residues. Germline lookup yields CDR1 MGHRA and CDR2 YSYEKL. The CDR3 sequence: CASSLGTSLSYEQYF. The CDR3 DNA follows: TGCGCCAGCAGCCTCGGGACTAGCCTCTCCTACGAGCAGTACTTC.